This note documents a single T cell receptor beta chain sequence. This sample stems from a study of blood T cell repertoires in COVID-19. The CDR3 loop spans 15 amino acids. Germline CDR1 SGHRS, CDR2 YFSETQ. The V segment lost 4 bases and the J segment 6 bases; nucleotides outside the gene matches: 5. Generated by immunoSEQ multiplex PCR, the TCRdb table keeps only in-frame clones and is missing some. The table has roughly 160,000 clones, 70% to 90% seen once. The receptor was isolated from an elderly woman with COVID-19, enrolled during active disease. This chain uses TRBV5-1 with TRBJ2-3; 13 nucleotides line up with TRBD2. The specimen sequenced was peripheral blood. The CDR3 reads CASSRGLAGLDTQYF. The DNA of the CDR3 is TGCGCCAGCAGCCGGGGACTAGCGGGATTGGATACGCAGTATTTT. Looking up the rest from reference TRBV5-1 and TRBJ2-3 gives the full variable domain: KAGVTQTPRYLIKTRGQQVTLSCSPISGHRSVSWYQQTPGQGLQFLFEYFSETQRNKGNFPGRFSGRQFSNSRSEMNVSTLELGDSALYLCASSRGLAGLDTQYFGPGTRLTVL.